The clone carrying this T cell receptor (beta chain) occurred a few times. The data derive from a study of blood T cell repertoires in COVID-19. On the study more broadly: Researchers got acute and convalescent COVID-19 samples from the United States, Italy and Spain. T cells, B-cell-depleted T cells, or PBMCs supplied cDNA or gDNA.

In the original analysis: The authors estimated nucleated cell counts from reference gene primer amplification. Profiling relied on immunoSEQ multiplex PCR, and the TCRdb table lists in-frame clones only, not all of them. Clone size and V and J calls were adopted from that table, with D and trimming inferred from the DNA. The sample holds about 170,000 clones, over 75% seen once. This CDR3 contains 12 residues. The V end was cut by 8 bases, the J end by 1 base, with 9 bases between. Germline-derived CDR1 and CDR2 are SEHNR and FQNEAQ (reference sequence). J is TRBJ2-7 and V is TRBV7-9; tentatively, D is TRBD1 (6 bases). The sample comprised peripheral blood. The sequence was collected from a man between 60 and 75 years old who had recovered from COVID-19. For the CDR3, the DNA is TGTGCCAGCGGGGGCCGTTCCTACGAGCAGTACTTC. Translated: CASGGRSYEQYF.